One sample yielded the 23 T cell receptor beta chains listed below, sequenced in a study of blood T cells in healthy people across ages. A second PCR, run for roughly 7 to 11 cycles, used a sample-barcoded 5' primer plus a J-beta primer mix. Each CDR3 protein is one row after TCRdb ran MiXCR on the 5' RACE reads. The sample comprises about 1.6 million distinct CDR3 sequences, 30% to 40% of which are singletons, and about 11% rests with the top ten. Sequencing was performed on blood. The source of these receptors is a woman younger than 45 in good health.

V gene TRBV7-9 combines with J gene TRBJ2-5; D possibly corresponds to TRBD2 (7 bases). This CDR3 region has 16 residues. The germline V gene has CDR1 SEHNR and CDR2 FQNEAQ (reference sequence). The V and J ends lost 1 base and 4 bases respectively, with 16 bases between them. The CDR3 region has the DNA TGTGCCAGCAGCTTAGGGACTGGCGGGGGCCTAGAGACCCAGTACTTC. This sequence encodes CASSLGTGGGLETQYF.

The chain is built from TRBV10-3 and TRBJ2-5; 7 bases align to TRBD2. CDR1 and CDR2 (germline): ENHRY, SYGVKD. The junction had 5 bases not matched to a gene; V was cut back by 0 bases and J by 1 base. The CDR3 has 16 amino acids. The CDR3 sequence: CAISESVAGVQETQYF. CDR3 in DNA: TGTGCCATCAGTGAGTCGGTGGCGGGGGTCCAAGAGACCCAGTACTTC.

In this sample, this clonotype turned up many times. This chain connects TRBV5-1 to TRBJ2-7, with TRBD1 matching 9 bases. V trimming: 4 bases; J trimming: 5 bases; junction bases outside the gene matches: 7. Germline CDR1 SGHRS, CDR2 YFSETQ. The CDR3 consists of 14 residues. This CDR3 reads CASSTGQGSNEQYF. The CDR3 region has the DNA TGCGCCAGCAGCACGGGACAGGGTTCGAACGAGCAGTACTTC.

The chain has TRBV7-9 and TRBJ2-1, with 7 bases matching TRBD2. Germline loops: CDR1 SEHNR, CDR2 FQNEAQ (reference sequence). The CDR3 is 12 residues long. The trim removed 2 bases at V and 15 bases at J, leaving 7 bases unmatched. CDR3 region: CASSLSSGGGFF. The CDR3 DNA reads TGTGCCAGCAGCTTATCTAGCGGAGGAGGGTTCTTC.

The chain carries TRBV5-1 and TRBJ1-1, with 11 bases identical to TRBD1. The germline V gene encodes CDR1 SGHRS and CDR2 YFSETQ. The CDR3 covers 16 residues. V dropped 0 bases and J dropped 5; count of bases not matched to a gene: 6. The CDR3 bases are TGCGCCAGCAGCTTGGTTGGGACAGGGGGGAGAACTGAAGCTTTCTTT. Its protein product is CASSLVGTGGRTEAFF. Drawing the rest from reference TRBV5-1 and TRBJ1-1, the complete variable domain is KAGVTQTPRYLIKTRGQQVTLSCSPISGHRSVSWYQQTPGQGLQFLFEYFSETQRNKGNFPGRFSGRQFSNSRSEMNVSTLELGDSALYLCASSLVGTGGRTEAFFGQGTRLTVV.

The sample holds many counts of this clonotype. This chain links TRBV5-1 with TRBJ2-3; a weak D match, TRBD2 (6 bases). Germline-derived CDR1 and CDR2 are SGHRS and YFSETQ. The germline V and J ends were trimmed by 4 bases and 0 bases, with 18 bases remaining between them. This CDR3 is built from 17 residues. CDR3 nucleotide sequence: TGCGCCAGCAGCCCACCCTCCACCGGGACTAGCACAGATACGCAGTATTTT. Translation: CASSPPSTGTSTDTQYF.

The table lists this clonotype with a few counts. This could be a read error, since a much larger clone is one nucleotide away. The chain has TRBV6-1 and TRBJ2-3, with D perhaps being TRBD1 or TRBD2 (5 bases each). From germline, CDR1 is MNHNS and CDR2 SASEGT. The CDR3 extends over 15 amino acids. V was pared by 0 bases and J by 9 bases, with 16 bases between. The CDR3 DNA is TGTGCCAGCAGTGAAGCGGAGTTGGGACGAGGGACGCAGTATTTT. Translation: CASSEAELGRGTQYF.

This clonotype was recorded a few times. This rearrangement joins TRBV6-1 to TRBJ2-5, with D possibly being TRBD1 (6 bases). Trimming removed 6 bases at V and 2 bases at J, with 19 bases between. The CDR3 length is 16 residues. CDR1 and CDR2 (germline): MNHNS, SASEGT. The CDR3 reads CASRVTQGVGQETQYF. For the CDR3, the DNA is TGTGCCAGCAGGGTCACACAGGGAGTTGGACAAGAGACCCAGTACTTC.

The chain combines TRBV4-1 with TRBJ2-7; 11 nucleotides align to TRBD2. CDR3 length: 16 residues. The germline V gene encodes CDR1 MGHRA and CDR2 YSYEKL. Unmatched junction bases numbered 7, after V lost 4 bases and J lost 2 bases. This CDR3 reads CASSLTSGGLTYEQYF. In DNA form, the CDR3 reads TGCGCCAGCAGCCTCACTAGCGGGGGTCTCACCTACGAGCAGTACTTC.

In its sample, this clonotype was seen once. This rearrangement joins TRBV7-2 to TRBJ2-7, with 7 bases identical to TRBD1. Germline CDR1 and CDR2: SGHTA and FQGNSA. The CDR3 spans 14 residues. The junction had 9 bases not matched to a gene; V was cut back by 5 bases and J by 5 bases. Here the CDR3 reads CASSRDSLINEQYF. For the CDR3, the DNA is TGTGCCAGCAGCCGGGACAGCCTAATTAACGAGCAGTACTTC.

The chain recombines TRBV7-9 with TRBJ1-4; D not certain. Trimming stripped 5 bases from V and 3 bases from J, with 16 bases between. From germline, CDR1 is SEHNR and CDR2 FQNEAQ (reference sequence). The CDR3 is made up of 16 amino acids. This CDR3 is CASSPHDIEANEKLFF. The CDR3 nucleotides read TGTGCCAGCAGCCCACACGATATAGAGGCTAATGAAAAACTGTTTTTT.

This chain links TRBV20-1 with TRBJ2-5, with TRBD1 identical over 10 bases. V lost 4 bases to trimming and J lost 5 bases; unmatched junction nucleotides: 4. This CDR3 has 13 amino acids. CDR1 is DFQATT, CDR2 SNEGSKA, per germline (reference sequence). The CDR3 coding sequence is TGCAGTGCTATCCGGACAGGGGGGGAGACCCAGTACTTC. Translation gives CSAIRTGGETQYF.

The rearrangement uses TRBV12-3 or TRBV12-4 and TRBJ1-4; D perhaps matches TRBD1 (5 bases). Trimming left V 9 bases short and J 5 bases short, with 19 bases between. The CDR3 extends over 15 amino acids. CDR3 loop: CASTRGQGVNEKLFF. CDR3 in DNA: TGTGCCAGTACCCGGGGCCAGGGCGTCAATGAAAAACTGTTTTTT.

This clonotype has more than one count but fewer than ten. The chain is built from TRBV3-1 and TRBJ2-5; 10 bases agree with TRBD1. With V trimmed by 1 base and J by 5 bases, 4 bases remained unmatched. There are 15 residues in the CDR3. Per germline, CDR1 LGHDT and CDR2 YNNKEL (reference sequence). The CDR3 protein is CASSQGQGARETQYF. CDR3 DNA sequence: TGTGCCAGCAGCCAAGGACAGGGGGCACGGGAGACCCAGTACTTC.

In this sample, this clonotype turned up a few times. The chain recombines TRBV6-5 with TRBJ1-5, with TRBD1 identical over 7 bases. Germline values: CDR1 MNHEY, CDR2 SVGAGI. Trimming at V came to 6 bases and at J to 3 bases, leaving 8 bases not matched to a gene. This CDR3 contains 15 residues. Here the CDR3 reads CASSPRTGHNQPQHF. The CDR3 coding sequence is TGTGCCAGCAGCCCCCGGACAGGACACAATCAGCCCCAGCATTTT.

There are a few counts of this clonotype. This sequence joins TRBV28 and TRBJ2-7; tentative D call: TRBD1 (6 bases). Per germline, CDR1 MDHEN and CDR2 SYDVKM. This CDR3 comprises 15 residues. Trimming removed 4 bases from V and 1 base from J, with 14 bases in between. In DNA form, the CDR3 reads TGTGCCAGCAGTTCACAAAGGACAGTATCCTACGAGCAGTACTTC. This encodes CASSSQRTVSYEQYF.

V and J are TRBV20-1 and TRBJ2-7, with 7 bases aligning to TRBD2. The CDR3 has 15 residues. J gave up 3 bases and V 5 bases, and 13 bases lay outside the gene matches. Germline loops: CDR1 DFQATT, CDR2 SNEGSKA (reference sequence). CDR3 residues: CSAGEHRDYLYEQYF. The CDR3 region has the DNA TGCAGTGCTGGGGAGCACCGGGACTACCTCTACGAGCAGTACTTC.

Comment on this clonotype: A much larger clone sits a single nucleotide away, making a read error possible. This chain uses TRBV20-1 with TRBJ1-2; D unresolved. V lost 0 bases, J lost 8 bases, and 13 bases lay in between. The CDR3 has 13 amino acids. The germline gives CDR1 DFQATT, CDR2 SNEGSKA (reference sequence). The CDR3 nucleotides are TGCAGTGCTAGAGAGGTCAGCTCTTGCGGCTACACCTTC. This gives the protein CSAREVSSCGYTF.

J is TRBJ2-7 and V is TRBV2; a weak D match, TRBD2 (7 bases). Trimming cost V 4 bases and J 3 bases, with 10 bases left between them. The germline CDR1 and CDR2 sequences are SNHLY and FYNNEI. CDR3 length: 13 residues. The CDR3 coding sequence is TGTGCCAGCAGTGGCGGGGGCCACTACGAGCAGTACTTC. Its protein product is CASSGGGHYEQYF. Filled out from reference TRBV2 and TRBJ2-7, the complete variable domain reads EPEVTQTPSHQVTQMGQEVILRCVPISNHLYFYWYRQILGQKVEFLVSFYNNEISEKSEIFDDQFSVERPDGSNFTLKIRSTKLEDSAMYFCASSGGGHYEQYFGPGTRLTVT.

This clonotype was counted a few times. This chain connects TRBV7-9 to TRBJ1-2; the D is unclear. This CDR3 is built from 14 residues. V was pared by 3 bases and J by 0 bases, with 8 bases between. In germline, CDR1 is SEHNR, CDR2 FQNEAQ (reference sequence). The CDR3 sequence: CASSFGSSNYGYTF. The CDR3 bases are TGTGCCAGCAGCTTCGGGAGTTCTAACTATGGCTACACCTTC.

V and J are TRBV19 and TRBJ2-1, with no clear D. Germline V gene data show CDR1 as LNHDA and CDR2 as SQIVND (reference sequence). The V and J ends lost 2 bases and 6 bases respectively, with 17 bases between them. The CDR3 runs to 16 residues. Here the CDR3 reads CASSISGLKLINEQFF. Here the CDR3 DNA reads TGTGCCAGTAGTATATCGGGCCTCAAATTGATCAATGAGCAGTTCTTC.

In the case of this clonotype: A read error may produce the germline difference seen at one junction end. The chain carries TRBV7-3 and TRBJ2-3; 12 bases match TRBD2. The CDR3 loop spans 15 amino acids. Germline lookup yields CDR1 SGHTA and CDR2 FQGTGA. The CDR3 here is CASSPTSGRTGTQYF. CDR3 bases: TGTGCCAGCAGCCCCACTAGCGGGAGGACAGGTACGCAGTATTTT. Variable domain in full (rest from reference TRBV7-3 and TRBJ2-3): GAGVSQTPSNKVTEKGKYVELRCDPISGHTALYWYRQSLGQGPEFLIYFQGTGAADDSGLPNDRFFAVRPEGSVSTLKIQRTERGDSAVYLCASSPTSGRTGTQYFGPGTRLTVL.

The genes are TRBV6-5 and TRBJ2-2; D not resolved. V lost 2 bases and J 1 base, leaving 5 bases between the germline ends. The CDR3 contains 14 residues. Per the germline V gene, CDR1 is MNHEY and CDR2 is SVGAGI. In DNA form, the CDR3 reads TGTGCCAGCAGTTACCACAGGAACACCGGGGAGCTGTTTTTT. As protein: CASSYHRNTGELFF.